These T cell receptor beta chains were read from a single sample in a study of cytomegalovirus exposure and HLA in healthy donors. Here immunoSEQ multiplex PCR was the method, and the copy in TCRdb shows in-frame clones only, minus some. The repertoire holds about 190,000 clones, around four fifths seen once, with 6% to 9% in the top ten. Sequencing was done on a sample of PBMCs. These receptors were taken from a young man in good health and CMV-seropositive. Both conserved end residues are part of each CDR3. Each record gives: D gene, clone size, V gene, J gene, CDR3 length, CDR3 DNA, CDR3 protein. D genes are given only for firm matches. Expanded clones are given a class, and other clones once, few, many or no size at all.

d_gene: .; abundance: .; v_gene: TRBV27; j_gene: TRBJ2-3; len: 15; CDR3nt: TGTGCCAGCAGACCTTCGGGACAAGCCACAGATACGCAGTATTTT; CDR3aa: CASRPSGQATDTQYF
d_gene: TRBD2; abundance: .; v_gene: TRBV15; j_gene: TRBJ2-1; len: 16; CDR3nt: TGTGCCACCAGCAGAGAACAGCGGGAGGGGGACAATGAGCAGTTCTTC; CDR3aa: CATSREQREGDNEQFF
d_gene: .; abundance: .; v_gene: TRBV15; j_gene: TRBJ2-5; len: 15; CDR3nt: TGTGCCACCAGCAGAGATTTAGGGACACAGGAGACCCAGTACTTC; CDR3aa: CATSRDLGTQETQYF
d_gene: .; abundance: .; v_gene: TRBV7-6; j_gene: TRBJ1-2; len: 16; CDR3nt: TGTGCCAGCAGCTTAGGGGGGAGCGGGGGAACCTATGGCTACACCTTC; CDR3aa: CASSLGGSGGTYGYTF
d_gene: TRBD2; abundance: .; v_gene: TRBV18; j_gene: TRBJ2-7; len: 15; CDR3nt: TGTGCCAGCTCACCCTTGGGGCTAGCGGAAAACGAGCAGTACTTC; CDR3aa: CASSPLGLAENEQYF
d_gene: TRBD1; abundance: once; v_gene: TRBV6-1; j_gene: TRBJ2-7; len: 13; CDR3nt: TGTGCCAGCAGTGCCCCGGGACAGGGGGAGCAGTACTTC; CDR3aa: CASSAPGQGEQYF
d_gene: TRBD2; abundance: .; v_gene: TRBV18; j_gene: TRBJ2-3; len: 16; CDR3nt: TGTGCCAGCTCACCAACGACTAGCGGGAGCGCGGATACGCAGTATTTT; CDR3aa: CASSPTTSGSADTQYF
d_gene: .; abundance: .; v_gene: TRBV9; j_gene: TRBJ2-1; len: 16; CDR3nt: TGTGCCAGCAGCCCAAGGGGGGGGGACTCCTACAATGAGCAGTTCTTC; CDR3aa: CASSPRGGDSYNEQFF
d_gene: TRBD2; abundance: .; v_gene: TRBV6-6; j_gene: TRBJ2-5; len: 16; CDR3nt: TGTGCCAGCAGTTACGGGCTAGCGGGGACCCAAGAGACCCAGTACTTC; CDR3aa: CASSYGLAGTQETQYF
d_gene: .; abundance: .; v_gene: TRBV16; j_gene: TRBJ2-7; len: 15; CDR3nt: TGTGCCAGCAGCAGCAGCGTCGGACAATCCTACGAGCAGTACTTC; CDR3aa: CASSSSVGQSYEQYF
d_gene: .; abundance: once; v_gene: TRBV4-3; j_gene: TRBJ2-1; len: 15; CDR3nt: TGCGCCAGCAGCCAAGATCCCAGACAGACGGGTAGGCAGTTCTTC; CDR3aa: CASSQDPRQTGRQFF
d_gene: TRBD2; abundance: .; v_gene: TRBV4-3; j_gene: TRBJ2-7; len: 15; CDR3nt: TGCGCCAGCAGCCACGGGGGGGAGGGACTTTACGAGCAGTACTTC; CDR3aa: CASSHGGEGLYEQYF
d_gene: .; abundance: .; v_gene: TRBV11-2; j_gene: TRBJ2-7; len: 18; CDR3nt: TGTGCCAGCAGCTTACGGTCCAGCGGCCACGGTATTGCCTACGAGCAGTACTTC; CDR3aa: CASSLRSSGHGIAYEQYF
d_gene: TRBD2; abundance: .; v_gene: TRBV7-2; j_gene: TRBJ2-1; len: 15; CDR3nt: TGTGCCAGCAGCGCCGGGGGGAGCTCCTACAATGAGCAGTTCTTC; CDR3aa: CASSAGGSSYNEQFF
d_gene: .; abundance: .; v_gene: TRBV29-1; j_gene: TRBJ2-1; len: 14; CDR3nt: TGCAGCGTTGTTTGGTCAGGGTCCTACAATGAGCAGTTCTTC; CDR3aa: CSVVWSGSYNEQFF
d_gene: .; abundance: .; v_gene: TRBV5-6; j_gene: TRBJ1-3; len: 15; CDR3nt: TGTGCCAGCAGCTACAGTCTGATCTCTGGAAACACCATATATTTT; CDR3aa: CASSYSLISGNTIYF
d_gene: .; abundance: few; v_gene: TRBV5-6; j_gene: TRBJ1-5; len: 14; CDR3nt: TGTGCCAGCAGCCTGACGGGTATCGATCAGCCCCAGCATTTT; CDR3aa: CASSLTGIDQPQHF
d_gene: TRBD2; abundance: .; v_gene: TRBV2; j_gene: TRBJ2-3; len: 15; CDR3nt: TGTGCCAGCAGGACTAGCGGGATAGGTGCAGATACGCAGTATTTT; CDR3aa: CASRTSGIGADTQYF
d_gene: TRBD2; abundance: .; v_gene: TRBV28; j_gene: TRBJ2-1; len: 17; CDR3nt: TGTGCCAGCAGTCGACCGGGACTAGCGGATTCCTACAATGAGCAGTTCTTC; CDR3aa: CASSRPGLADSYNEQFF
d_gene: .; abundance: once; v_gene: TRBV7-3; j_gene: TRBJ2-3; len: 15; CDR3nt: TGTGCCAGCAGCTTTGGCGGATCTAGCACAGATACGCAGTATTTT; CDR3aa: CASSFGGSSTDTQYF
d_gene: TRBD2; abundance: .; v_gene: TRBV18; j_gene: TRBJ2-1; len: 14; CDR3nt: TGTGCCAGCTCCAAGGGACGGGGGGTCGATGAGCAGTTCTTC; CDR3aa: CASSKGRGVDEQFF